A selection of T cell receptor beta chains follows, all from one sample in a study of blood T cell repertoires in COVID-19. Assay used: immunoSEQ multiplex PCR; TCRdb lists only in-frame clones, some missing. The sample comprises more than 400,000 clones, 70% to 90% of which are singletons, and approximately 2.9% rests with the top ten. The source material was peripheral blood. The receptors were gathered from a human donor in a cohort sampled during active COVID-19. Each CDR3 is given with its conserved first and last residue. A D gene is named only where the DNA matches it firmly. Expanded clones are given a class, and other clones once, few, many or no size at all.

j_gene: TRBJ1-2
v_gene: TRBV18
abundance: once
d_gene: .
CDR3aa: CASSPDARANYGYTF
CDR3nt: TGTGCCAGCTCACCGGACGCCAGGGCTAACTATGGCTACACCTTC

j_gene: TRBJ1-6
v_gene: TRBV25-1
abundance: .
d_gene: TRBD1
CDR3aa: CASNPGQNHSPLHF
CDR3nt: TGTGCCAGCAACCCGGGACAGAATCATTCACCCCTCCACTTT

j_gene: TRBJ1-6
v_gene: TRBV7-2
abundance: few
d_gene: TRBD1
CDR3aa: CASRTGVVGSPLHF
CDR3nt: TGTGCCAGCAGAACAGGGGTCGTGGGATCACCCCTCCACTTT

j_gene: TRBJ1-2
v_gene: TRBV24-1
abundance: .
d_gene: TRBD1
CDR3aa: CATSATGAYGYTF
CDR3nt: TGTGCCACCAGTGCCACAGGGGCCTATGGCTACACCTTC

j_gene: TRBJ2-5
v_gene: TRBV5-1
abundance: .
d_gene: .
CDR3aa: CASSLSRTRGPQYF
CDR3nt: TGCGCCAGCAGCTTATCCCGGACCCGGGGTCCCCAGTACTTC

j_gene: TRBJ2-5
v_gene: TRBV7-2
abundance: once
d_gene: TRBD1
CDR3aa: CASSLGGQGVTETQYF
CDR3nt: TGTGCCAGCAGCTTAGGGGGACAGGGGGTTACGGAGACCCAGTACTTC

j_gene: TRBJ2-1
v_gene: TRBV7-3
abundance: once
d_gene: TRBD2
CDR3aa: CASSLGLAGGAEQFF
CDR3nt: TGTGCCAGCAGCTTAGGCCTAGCGGGAGGGGCTGAGCAGTTCTTC

j_gene: TRBJ2-7
v_gene: TRBV19
abundance: .
d_gene: TRBD2
CDR3aa: CASSVREGEQYF
CDR3nt: TGTGCCAGTAGCGTTAGGGAGGGCGAGCAGTACTTC

j_gene: TRBJ1-2
v_gene: TRBV19
abundance: .
d_gene: .
CDR3aa: CASSIVEGQNSRGYTF
CDR3nt: TGTGCCAGTAGTATAGTCGAAGGACAGAACAGCAGGGGCTACACCTTC

j_gene: TRBJ2-2
v_gene: TRBV28
abundance: .
d_gene: TRBD1
CDR3aa: CASKQGVGELFF
CDR3nt: TGTGCCAGCAAGCAGGGGGTCGGGGAGCTGTTTTTT

j_gene: TRBJ2-1
v_gene: TRBV12-3/TRBV12-4
abundance: .
d_gene: .
CDR3aa: CASSLNRRQFF
CDR3nt: TGTGCCAGCAGTTTGAACAGGAGGCAGTTCTTC

j_gene: TRBJ2-3
v_gene: TRBV7-6
abundance: .
d_gene: TRBD2
CDR3aa: CASSARLAGMVADTQYF
CDR3nt: TGTGCCAGCAGCGCAAGACTAGCGGGAATGGTGGCAGATACGCAGTATTTT

j_gene: TRBJ1-2
v_gene: TRBV10-3
abundance: .
d_gene: TRBD1
CDR3aa: CAISAPGQLLGYTF
CDR3nt: TGTGCCATCAGTGCCCCGGGACAGCTTTTAGGCTACACCTTC